A selection of T cell receptor beta chains follows, all from one sample in a study of blood T cell repertoires in COVID-19. The assay was immunoSEQ multiplex PCR, and TCRdb's table has in-frame clones only and misses some. The profile covers 180,000 or so clones, with about 87% appearing a single time and around 4% taken by the ten largest. Specimen: peripheral blood. All receptors derive from a woman in her 30s with acute or convalescent COVID-19. Each CDR3 is given with its conserved first and last residue. D genes are given only for firm matches. For some rows the clone size is stated as once, few or many, or as a class when expanded; others skip it.

TGTGCCAGCAGTTTATCAGGGCCGAGGGAAAAACTGTTTTTT | CASSLSGPREKLFF | - | TRBJ1-4 | once | TRBV6-5
TGTGCCAGTACAAAGGACAGGGAAGCTTTCTTT | CASTKDREAFF | TRBD1 | TRBJ1-1 | - | TRBV28
TGCAGCGTTGATCCGAGGGCGTCTGGGACCTTC | CSVDPRASGTF | - | TRBJ1-2 | - | TRBV29-1
TGTGCCAGCAGCCCCGGGACAGGCAGGGGGGAGCTGTTTTTT | CASSPGTGRGELFF | TRBD1 | TRBJ2-2 | - | TRBV9
- | CASRTKFGTGSPSWNTEAFF | - | TRBJ1-1 | once | TRBV12-2
TGTGCCTGGAGCTTACGGGGTGAGCAGTTCTTC | CAWSLRGEQFF | - | TRBJ2-1 | - | TRBV30
TGTGCCAGCAGCTTAGTATCGGGACTGGACGAGCAGTACTTC | CASSLVSGLDEQYF | - | TRBJ2-7 | - | TRBV7-9
TGTGCCAGCAGCCTTCCCCGGACAGGGACTCCAGATACGCAGTATTTT | CASSLPRTGTPDTQYF | TRBD1 | TRBJ2-3 | - | TRBV7-9
TGCGCCAGCAGCTTAGGGGACACCTCCAATTCACCCCTCCACTTT | CASSLGDTSNSPLHF | - | TRBJ1-6 | - | TRBV5-1
TGTGCCAGCAGCCCGGTAGCGGGGACACAAGCGAATGAGCAGTTCTTC | CASSPVAGTQANEQFF | TRBD2 | TRBJ2-1 | - | TRBV11-2
TGTGCCAGCAGCTTTGATGAGCGGGAGACCCAGTACTTC | CASSFDERETQYF | - | TRBJ2-5 | - | TRBV5-4
TGTGCCTGGAGGGGTCAAACAGGCTCCCGACTAGCTTTCTTT | CAWRGQTGSRLAFF | - | TRBJ1-1 | once | TRBV30
TGTGCCAGCAGCCGGGGACTTAGTGCTGGAAACACCATATATTTT | CASSRGLSAGNTIYF | - | TRBJ1-3 | - | TRBV14
TGTGCCAGCAGTCTGATTGGGCTATCCACTGAAGCTTTCTTT | CASSLIGLSTEAFF | - | TRBJ1-1 | - | TRBV28
TGTGCTAGTGGTTTCTCCCTGAGCACAGATACGCAGTATTTT | CASGFSLSTDTQYF | - | TRBJ2-3 | few | TRBV12-5
TGTGCTGCCAAGCGGGGGGCTGTACCGTCGCAGTATTTT | CAAKRGAVPSQYF | TRBD2 | TRBJ2-3 | - | TRBV7-7
TGTGCCACGAAAGGGACATCCAATGAGCAGTTCTTC | CATKGTSNEQFF | - | TRBJ2-1 | - | TRBV10-3
TGTGCCAGCAGACAACGCGACAGGGACACTGAAGCTTTCTTT | CASRQRDRDTEAFF | TRBD1 | TRBJ1-1 | - | TRBV13
TGTGCCATCAGACCTCAGGGGATCTCCTACAATGAGCAGTTCTTC | CAIRPQGISYNEQFF | - | TRBJ2-1 | - | TRBV10-3
TGCGCCAGCAGCCAAGATTCTCCCTACGAGCAGTACTTC | CASSQDSPYEQYF | - | TRBJ2-7 | - | TRBV4-1
TGCGCCAGCAGCGGACAAGCGTGGAATGAGCAGTTCTTC | CASSGQAWNEQFF | - | TRBJ2-1 | - | TRBV10-1
TGTGCCAGCAGTATGGGGGGGACAATGGACTTC | CASSMGGTMDF | - | TRBJ2-7 | - | TRBV12-3/TRBV12-4
TGTGCCAGCAGCCGTCAGGGCAGCAATCAGCCCCAGCATTTT | CASSRQGSNQPQHF | - | TRBJ1-5 | - | TRBV3-1/TRBV3-2
TGTGCCAGCAGTTTGGGGACAGCCTTACTCGGGGCTTTCTTT | CASSLGTALLGAFF | TRBD1 | TRBJ1-1 | - | TRBV28
TGCAGCGTTTATACCGGGACATATGAAGCTTTCTTT | CSVYTGTYEAFF | - | TRBJ1-1 | - | TRBV29-1
TGTGCCAGCAAGAGGGGGCCAGATACGCAGTATTTT | CASKRGPDTQYF | TRBD1 | TRBJ2-3 | - | TRBV28